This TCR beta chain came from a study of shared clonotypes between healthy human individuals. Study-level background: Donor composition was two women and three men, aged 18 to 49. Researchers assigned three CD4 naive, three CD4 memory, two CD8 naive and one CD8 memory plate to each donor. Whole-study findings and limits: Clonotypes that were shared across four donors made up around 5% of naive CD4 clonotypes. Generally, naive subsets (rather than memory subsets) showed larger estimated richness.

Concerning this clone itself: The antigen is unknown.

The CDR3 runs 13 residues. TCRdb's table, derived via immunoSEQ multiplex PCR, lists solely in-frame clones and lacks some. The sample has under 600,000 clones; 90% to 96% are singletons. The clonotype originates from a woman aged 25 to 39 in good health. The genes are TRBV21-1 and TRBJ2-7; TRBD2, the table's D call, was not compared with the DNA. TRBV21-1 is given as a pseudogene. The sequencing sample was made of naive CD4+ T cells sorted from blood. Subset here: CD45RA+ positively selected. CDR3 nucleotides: TGTGCCAGCAGCAAAGGCGGCCTCCACGAGCAGTACTTC. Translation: CASSKGGLHEQYF.